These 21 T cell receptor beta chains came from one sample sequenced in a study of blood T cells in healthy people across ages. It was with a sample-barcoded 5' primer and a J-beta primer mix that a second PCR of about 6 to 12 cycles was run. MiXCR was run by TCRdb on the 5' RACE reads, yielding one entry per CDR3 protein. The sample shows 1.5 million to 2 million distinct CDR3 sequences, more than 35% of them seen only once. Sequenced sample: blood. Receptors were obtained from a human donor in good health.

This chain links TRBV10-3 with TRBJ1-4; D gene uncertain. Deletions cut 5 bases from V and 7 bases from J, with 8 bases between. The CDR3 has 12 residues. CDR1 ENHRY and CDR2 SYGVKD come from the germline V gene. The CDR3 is CAISSVGEKLFF. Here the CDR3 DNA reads TGTGCCATCAGTTCCGTTGGTGAAAAACTGTTTTTT.

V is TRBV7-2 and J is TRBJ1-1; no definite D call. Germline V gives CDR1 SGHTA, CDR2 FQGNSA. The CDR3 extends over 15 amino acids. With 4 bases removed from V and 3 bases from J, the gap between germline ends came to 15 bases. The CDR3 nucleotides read TGTGCCAGCAGCTCCACGCACGGGTCGGACACTGAAGCTTTCTTT. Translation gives CASSSTHGSDTEAFF.

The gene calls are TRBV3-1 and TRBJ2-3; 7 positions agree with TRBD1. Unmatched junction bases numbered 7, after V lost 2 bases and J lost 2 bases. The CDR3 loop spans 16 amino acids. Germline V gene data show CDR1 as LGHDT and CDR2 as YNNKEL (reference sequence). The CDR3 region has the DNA TGTGCCAGCAGCCAACTTGACAGGGACCACACAGATACGCAGTATTTT. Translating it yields CASSQLDRDHTDTQYF.

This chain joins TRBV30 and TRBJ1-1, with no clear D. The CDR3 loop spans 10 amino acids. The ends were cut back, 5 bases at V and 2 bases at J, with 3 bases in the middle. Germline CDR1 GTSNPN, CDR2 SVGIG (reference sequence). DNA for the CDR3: TGTGCCTGGTTAAACACTGAAGCTTTCTTT. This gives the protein CAWLNTEAFF.

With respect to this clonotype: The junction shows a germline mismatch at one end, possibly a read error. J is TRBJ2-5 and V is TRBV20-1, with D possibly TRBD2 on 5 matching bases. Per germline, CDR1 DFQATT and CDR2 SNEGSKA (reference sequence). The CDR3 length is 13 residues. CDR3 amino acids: CSARGQQQETQYF. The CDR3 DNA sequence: TGCAGTGCGAGAGGGCAGCAACAAGAGACCCAGTACTTC.

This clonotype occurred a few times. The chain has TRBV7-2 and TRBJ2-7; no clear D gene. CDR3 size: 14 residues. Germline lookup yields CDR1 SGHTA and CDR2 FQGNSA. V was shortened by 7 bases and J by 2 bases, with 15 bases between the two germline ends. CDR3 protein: CASTSSLVPYEQYF. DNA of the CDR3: TGTGCCAGCACCTCCTCTCTAGTCCCCTACGAGCAGTACTTC.

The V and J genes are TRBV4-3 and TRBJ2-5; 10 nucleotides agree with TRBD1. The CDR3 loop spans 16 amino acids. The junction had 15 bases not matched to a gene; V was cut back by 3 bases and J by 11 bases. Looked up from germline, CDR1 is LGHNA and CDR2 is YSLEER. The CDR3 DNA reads TGCGCCAGCAGCCACACCATACCGGGACAGGGGATGAAGCAGTACTTC. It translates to CASSHTIPGQGMKQYF.

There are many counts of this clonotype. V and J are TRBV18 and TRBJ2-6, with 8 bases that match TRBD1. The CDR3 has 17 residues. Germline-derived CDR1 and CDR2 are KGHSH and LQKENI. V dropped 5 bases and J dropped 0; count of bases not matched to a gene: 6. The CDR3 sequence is CASSTGQATSGANVLTF. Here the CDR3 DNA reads TGTGCCAGCTCAACGGGACAGGCCACCTCTGGGGCCAACGTCCTGACTTTC.

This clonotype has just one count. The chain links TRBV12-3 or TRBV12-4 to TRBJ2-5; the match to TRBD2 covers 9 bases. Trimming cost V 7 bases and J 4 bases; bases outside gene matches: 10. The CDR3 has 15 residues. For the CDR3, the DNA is TGTGCCAGCATCCCAAGCGGGGGGATGGGAGAGACCCAGTACTTC. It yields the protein CASIPSGGMGETQYF.

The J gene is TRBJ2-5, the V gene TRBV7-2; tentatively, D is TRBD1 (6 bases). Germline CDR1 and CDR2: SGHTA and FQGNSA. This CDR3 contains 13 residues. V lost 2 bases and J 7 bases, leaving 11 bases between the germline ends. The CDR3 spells CASSLRDMGTQYF. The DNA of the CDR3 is TGTGCCAGCAGCTTAAGGGACATGGGGACCCAGTACTTC.

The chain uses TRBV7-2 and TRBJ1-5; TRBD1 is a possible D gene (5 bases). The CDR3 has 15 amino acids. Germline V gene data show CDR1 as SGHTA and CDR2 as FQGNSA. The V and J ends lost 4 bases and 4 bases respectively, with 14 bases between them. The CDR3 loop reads CASSSRVGANQPQHF. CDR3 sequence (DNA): TGTGCCAGCAGCTCCAGGGTCGGCGCGAATCAGCCCCAGCATTTT.

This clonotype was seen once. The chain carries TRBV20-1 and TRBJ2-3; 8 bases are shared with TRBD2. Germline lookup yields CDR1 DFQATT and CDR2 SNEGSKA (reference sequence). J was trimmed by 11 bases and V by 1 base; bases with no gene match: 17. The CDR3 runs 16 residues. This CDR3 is CSARGVLRGDPLRQYF. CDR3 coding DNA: TGCAGTGCTAGAGGGGTTTTGCGGGGGGATCCCCTCCGGCAGTATTTT.

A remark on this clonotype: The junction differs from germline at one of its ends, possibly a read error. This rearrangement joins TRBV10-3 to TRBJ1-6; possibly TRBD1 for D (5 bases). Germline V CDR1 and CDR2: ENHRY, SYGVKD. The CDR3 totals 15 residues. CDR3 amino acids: CAISESWQGNSPRHF. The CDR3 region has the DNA TGTGCCATCAGTGAGTCATGGCAGGGTAATTCACCCCGCCACTTT.

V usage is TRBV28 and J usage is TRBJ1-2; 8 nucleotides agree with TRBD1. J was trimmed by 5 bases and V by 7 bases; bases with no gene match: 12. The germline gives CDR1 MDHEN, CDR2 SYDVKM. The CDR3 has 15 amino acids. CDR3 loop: CASNSAQGARYGYTF. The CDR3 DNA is TGTGCCAGCAATTCAGCCCAGGGGGCAAGGTATGGCTACACCTTC.

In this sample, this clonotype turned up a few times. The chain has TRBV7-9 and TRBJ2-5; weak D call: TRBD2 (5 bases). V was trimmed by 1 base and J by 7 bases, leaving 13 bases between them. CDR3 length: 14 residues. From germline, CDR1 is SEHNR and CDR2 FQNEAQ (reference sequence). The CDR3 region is CASSLDSFAGTQYF. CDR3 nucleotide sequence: TGTGCCAGCAGCTTAGACTCCTTTGCGGGGACCCAGTACTTC.

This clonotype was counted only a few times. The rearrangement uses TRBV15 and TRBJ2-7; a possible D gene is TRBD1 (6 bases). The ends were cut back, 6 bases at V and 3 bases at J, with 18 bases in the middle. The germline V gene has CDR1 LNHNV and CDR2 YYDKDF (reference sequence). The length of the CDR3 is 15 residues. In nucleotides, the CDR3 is TGTGCCACCAGTCGCGACAGGCAACCGGACTACGAGCAGTACTTC. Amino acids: CATSRDRQPDYEQYF.

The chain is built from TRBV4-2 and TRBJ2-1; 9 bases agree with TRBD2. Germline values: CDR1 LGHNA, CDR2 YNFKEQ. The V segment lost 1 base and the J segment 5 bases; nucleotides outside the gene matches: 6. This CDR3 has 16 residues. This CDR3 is CASSQVGGGENNEQFF. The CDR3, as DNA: TGTGCCAGCAGCCAAGTTGGCGGGGGGGAAAACAATGAGCAGTTCTTC.

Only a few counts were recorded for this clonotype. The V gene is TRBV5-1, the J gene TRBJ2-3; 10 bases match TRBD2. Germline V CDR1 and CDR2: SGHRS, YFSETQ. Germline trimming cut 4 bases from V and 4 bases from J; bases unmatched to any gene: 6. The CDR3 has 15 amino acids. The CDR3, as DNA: TGCGCCAGCAGCGGCGTACTAGCGGGGTCAGATACGCAGTATTTT. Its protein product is CASSGVLAGSDTQYF.

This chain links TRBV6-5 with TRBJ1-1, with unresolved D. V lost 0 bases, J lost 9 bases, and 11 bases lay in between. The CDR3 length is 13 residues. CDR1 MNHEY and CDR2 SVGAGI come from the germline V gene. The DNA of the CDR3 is TGTGCCAGCAGTTACTCGAACAGTTTTCAAGCTTTCTTT. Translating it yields CASSYSNSFQAFF.

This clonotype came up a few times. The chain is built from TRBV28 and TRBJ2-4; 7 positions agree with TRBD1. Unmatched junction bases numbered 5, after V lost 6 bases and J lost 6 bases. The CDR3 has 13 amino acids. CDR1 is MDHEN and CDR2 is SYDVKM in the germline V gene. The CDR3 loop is CASSRDSPNIQYF. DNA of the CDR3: TGTGCCAGCAGCCGGGACAGCCCAAACATTCAGTACTTC.

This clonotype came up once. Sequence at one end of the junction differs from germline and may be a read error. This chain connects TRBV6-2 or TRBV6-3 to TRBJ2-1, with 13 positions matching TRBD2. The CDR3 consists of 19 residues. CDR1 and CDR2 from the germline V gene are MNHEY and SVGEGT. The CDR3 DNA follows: TGTGCCAGCAGTTTAAGACTAGCGGGGGGACCAAATCGAAACAATGGGCAGTTCTTC. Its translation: CASSLRLAGGPNRNNGQFF.